At least ten counts were recorded for the clone carrying this T cell receptor (beta chain). Its antigen remains unknown. The data were taken from a study of T-cell reconstitution after alpha-beta-depleted transplantation in children. Study-wide findings and caveats: Reportedly, roughly two months post-transplant, alpha-beta T cells arose from several hundred expanded graft clones. At day 60, the high TCRbeta diversity found in some patients originated from recipient T cells and thymic progenitors that had survived. The main origin of T-cell counts and diversity one year after transplant was newly produced T cells.

During its preparation, the TCRbeta library received unique molecular identifiers. TCRdb reanalysed the PCR reads using MiXCR and keeps one entry per CDR3 protein. The sample lists approximately 300,000 distinct CDR3 sequences; nearly 8% were seen once. V dropped 5 bases and J dropped 0; count of bases not matched to a gene: 4. Germline values: CDR1 SGHTA, CDR2 FQGNSA. The CDR3 loop spans 15 amino acids. The input for sequencing was peripheral blood, taken 360 days after TCRalphabeta/CD19-depleted stem cell transplant. V gene TRBV7-2 combines with J gene TRBJ2-7; TRBD2 matches 10 bases. This receptor was obtained from a female patient aged 2 to 10 who had a stem cell transplant for Fanconi anemia, so the T cells may come from the graft donor. In nucleotides, the CDR3 is TGTGCCAGCAGCCGCACTAGCGGGGTCTCCTACGAGCAGTACTTC. This encodes CASSRTSGVSYEQYF.